Detailed here is one T cell receptor beta chain. As yet, its antigen is unknown. The data were taken from a study of T cells expressing NK-cell markers. Study context: Obtained from sorted CD3+CD56+NKG2C+, CD3+CD56+NKG2C- and CD3+CD56-NKG2C+ T cells were the TCR beta repertoires. Most of the eight sequenced donors were HCMV-seropositive; one was seronegative. Findings and limits, study-wide: Expanded NKG2C+ T cell clones had unclear HCMV specificity. Six donors had dominant NKG2C+ clonotypes that comprised about 1.0-7.5% of their CD8+ T cells.

Germline V gene sequence: CDR1 DFQATT, CDR2 SNEGSKA (reference sequence). This CDR3 is 14 amino acids long. From the 5' RACE reads, TCRdb lists one entry per CDR3 protein and no DNA. Recorded here are thousands of distinct CDR3 sequences; the top ten clones represent 62%. Sequencing was carried out using blood T cells: a sorted CD56 or NKG2C T cell subset, CD4+ or CD8+ T cells, or bulk PBMC T cells (not recorded which). The V call is TRBV20-1, the J call TRBJ2-1. This receptor was identified in a man between 18 and 69 years old in good health. The CDR3 protein is CSAAKIVGWNEQFF.